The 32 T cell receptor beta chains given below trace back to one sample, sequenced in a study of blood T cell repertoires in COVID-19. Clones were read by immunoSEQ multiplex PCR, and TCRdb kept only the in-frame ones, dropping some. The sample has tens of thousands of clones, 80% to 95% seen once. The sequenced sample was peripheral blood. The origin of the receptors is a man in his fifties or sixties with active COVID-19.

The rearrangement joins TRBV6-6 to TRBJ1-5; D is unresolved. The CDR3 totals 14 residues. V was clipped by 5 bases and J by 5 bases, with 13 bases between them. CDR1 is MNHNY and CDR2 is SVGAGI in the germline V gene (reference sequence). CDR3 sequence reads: CASSPASEDQPQHF. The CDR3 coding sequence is TGTGCCAGCAGTCCCGCCTCAGAGGATCAGCCCCAGCATTTT.

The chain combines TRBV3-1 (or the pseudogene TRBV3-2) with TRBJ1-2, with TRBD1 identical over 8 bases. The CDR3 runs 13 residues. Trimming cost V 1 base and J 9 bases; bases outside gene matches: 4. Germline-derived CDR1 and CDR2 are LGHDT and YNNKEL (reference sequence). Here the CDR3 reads CASSQAQGERYTF. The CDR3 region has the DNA TGTGCCAGCAGCCAAGCACAGGGGGAGCGCTACACCTTC.

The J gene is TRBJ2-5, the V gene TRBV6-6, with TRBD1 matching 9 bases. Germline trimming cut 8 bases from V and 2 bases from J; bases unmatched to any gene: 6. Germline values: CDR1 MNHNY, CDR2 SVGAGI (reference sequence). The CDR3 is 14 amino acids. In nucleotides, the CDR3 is TGTGCCAGCGTGGACAGGGGAAGGCAAGAGACCCAGTACTTC. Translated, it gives CASVDRGRQETQYF.

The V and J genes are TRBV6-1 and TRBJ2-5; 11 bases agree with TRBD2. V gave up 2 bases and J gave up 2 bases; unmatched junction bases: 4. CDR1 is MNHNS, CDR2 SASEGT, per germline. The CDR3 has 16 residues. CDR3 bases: TGTGCCAGCAGTGAACTAGCGGGAGGTGGACAAGAGACCCAGTACTTC. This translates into CASSELAGGGQETQYF.

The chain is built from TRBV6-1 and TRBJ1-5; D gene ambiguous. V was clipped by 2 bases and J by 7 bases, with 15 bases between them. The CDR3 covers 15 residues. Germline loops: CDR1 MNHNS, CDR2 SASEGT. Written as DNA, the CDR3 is TGTGCCAGCAGTGAACAGGCAGGAGGCGGGCAGCCCCAGCATTTT. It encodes CASSEQAGGGQPQHF.

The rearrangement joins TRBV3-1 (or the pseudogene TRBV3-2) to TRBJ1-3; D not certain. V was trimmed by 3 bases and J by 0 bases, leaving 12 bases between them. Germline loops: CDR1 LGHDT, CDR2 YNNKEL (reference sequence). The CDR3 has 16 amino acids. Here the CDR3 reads CASSHPPGYSGNTIYF. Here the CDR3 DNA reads TGTGCCAGCAGCCACCCCCCGGGTTACTCTGGAAACACCATATATTTT.

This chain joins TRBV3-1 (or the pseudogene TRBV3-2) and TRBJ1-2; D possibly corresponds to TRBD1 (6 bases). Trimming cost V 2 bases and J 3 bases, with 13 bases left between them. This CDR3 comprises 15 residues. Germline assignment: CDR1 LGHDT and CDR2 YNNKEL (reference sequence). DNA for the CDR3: TGTGCCAGCAGCCAAACTCAGGGGATCGACTATGGCTACACCTTC. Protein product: CASSQTQGIDYGYTF.

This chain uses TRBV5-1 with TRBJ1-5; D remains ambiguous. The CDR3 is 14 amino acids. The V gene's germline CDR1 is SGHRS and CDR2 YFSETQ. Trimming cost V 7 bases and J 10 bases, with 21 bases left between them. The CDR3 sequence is CASRPGSQSGPQHF. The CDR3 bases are TGCGCCAGCCGTCCCGGGTCCCAGAGTGGCCCCCAGCATTTT.

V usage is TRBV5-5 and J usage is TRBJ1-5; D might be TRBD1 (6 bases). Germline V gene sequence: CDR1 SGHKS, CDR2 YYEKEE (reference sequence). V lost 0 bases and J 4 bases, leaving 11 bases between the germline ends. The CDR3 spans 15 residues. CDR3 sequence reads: CASSLVPGENQPQHF. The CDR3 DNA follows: TGTGCCAGCAGCTTGGTACCAGGGGAGAATCAGCCCCAGCATTTT.

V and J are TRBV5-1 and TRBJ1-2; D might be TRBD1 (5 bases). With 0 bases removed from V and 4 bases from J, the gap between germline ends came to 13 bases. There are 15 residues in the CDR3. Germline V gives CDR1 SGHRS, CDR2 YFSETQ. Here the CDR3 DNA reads TGCGCCAGCAGCTTGGATCCGGGGGTAGGCTATGGCTACACCTTC. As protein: CASSLDPGVGYGYTF.

CDR3 protein: CSALEDTNEKLFF. In DNA form, the CDR3 reads TGCAGCGCCCTAGAGGATACTAATGAAAAACTGTTTTTT. This sequence joins TRBV29-1 and TRBJ1-4; D unresolved. V gave up 7 bases and J gave up 2 bases, with 11 bases separating them. Per germline, CDR1 SQVTM and CDR2 ANQGSEA. This CDR3 contains 13 residues.

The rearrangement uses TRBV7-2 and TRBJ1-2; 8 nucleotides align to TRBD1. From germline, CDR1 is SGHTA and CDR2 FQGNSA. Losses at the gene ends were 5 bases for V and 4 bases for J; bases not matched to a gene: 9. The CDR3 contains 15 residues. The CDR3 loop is CASSHGQGGSYGYTF. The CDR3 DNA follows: TGTGCCAGCAGCCACGGACAGGGAGGATCCTATGGCTACACCTTC.

The CDR3 DNA follows: TGTGCCAGTAGGCGTAAGGGGGAGAACACTGAAGCTTTCTTT. As protein: CASRRKGENTEAFF. This chain joins TRBV19 and TRBJ1-1; D possibly corresponds to TRBD1 (6 bases). Germline CDR1 and CDR2: LNHDA and SQIVND (reference sequence). The CDR3 is 14 amino acids. The germline V and J ends were trimmed by 6 bases and 1 base, with 12 bases remaining between them.

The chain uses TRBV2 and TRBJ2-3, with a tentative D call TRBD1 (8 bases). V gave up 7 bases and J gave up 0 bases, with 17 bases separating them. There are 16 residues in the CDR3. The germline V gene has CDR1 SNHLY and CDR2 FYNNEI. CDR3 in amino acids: CASTRTGGASTDTQYF. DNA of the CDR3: TGTGCCAGCACCCGAACAGGGGGGGCTAGCACAGATACGCAGTATTTT.

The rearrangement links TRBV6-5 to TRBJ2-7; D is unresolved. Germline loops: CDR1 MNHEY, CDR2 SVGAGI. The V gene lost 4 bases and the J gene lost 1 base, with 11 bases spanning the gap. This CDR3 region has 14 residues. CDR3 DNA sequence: TGTGCCAGCAGTTTTTCTGGCGGTTCCTACGAGCAGTACTTC. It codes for CASSFSGGSYEQYF.

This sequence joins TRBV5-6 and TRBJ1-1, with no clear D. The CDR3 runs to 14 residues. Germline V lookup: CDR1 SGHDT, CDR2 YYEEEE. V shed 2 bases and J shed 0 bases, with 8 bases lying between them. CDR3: CASSFRGLNTEAFF. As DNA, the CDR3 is TGTGCCAGCAGCTTCCGAGGCCTGAACACTGAAGCTTTCTTT.

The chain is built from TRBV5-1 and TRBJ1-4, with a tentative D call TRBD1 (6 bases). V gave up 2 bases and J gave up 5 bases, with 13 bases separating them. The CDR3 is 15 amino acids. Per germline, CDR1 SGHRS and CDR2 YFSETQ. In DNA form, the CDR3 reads TGCGCCAGCAGCTTTACCTCACAGGGCAATGAAAAACTGTTTTTT. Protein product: CASSFTSQGNEKLFF.

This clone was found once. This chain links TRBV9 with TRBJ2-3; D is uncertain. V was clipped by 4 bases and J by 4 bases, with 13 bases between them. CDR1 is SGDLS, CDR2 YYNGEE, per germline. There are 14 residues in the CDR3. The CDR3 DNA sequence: TGTGCCAGCAGCATTAGCCCCGGATCAGATACGCAGTATTTT. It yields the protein CASSISPGSDTQYF. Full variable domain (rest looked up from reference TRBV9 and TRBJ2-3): DSGVTQTPKHLITATGQRVTLRCSPRSGDLSVYWYQQSLDQGLQFLIQYYNGEERAKGNILERFSAQQFPDLHSELNLSSLELGDSALYFCASSISPGSDTQYFGPGTRLTVL.

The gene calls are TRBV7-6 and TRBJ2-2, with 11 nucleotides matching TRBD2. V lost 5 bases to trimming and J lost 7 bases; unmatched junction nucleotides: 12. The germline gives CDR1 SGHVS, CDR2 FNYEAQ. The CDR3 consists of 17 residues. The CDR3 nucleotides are TGTGCCAGCAGCAACTCCCAACTAGCGGGAGTGCACGGGGAGCTGTTTTTT. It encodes CASSNSQLAGVHGELFF.

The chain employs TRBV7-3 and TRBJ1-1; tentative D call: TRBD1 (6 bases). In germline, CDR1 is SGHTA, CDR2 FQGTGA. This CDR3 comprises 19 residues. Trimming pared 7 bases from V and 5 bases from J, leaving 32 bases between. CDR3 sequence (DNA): TGTGCCAGCACCCTCACAAGACGGGCTAACGACAGGTACAGGACTGAAGCTTTCTTT. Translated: CASTLTRRANDRYRTEAFF.

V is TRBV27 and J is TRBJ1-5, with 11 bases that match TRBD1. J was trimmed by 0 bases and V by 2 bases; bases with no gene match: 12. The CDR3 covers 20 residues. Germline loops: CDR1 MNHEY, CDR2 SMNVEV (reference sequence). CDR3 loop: CASSLGWGTGGGNSNQPQHF. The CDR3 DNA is TGTGCCAGCAGTTTAGGTTGGGGGACAGGGGGAGGGAATAGCAATCAGCCCCAGCATTTT.

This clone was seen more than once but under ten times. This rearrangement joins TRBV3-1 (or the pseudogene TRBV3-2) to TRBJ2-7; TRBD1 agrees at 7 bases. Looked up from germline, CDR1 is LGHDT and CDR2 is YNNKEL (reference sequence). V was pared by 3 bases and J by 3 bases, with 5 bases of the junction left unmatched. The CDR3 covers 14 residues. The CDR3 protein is CASSHRDRDYEQYF. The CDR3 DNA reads TGTGCCAGCAGCCACCGGGACAGAGACTACGAGCAGTACTTC.

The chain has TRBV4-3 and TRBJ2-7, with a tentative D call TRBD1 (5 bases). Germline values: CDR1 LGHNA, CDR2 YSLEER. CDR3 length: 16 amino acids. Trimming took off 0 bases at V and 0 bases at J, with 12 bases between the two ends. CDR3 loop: CASSQDPTDSSYEQYF. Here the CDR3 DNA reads TGCGCCAGCAGCCAAGATCCTACCGACAGCTCCTACGAGCAGTACTTC.

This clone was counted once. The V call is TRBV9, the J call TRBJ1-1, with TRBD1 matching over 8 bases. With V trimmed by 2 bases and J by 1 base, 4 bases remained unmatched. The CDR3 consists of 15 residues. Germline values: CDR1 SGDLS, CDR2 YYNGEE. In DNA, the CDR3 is TGTGCCAGCAGCGTGCAGGGGGCCTCGAACACTGAAGCTTTCTTT. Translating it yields CASSVQGASNTEAFF.

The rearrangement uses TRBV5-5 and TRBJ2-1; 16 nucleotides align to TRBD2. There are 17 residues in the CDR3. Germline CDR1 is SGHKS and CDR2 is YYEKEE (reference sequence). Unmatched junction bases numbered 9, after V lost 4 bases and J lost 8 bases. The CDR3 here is CASSPTGTSGGAHEQFF. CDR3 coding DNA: TGTGCCAGCAGCCCTACCGGGACTAGCGGGGGGGCGCATGAGCAGTTCTTC.

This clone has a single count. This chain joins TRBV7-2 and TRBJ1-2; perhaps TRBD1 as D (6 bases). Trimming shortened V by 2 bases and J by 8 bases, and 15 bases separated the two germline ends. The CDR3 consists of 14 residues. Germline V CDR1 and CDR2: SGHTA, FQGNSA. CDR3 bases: TGTGCCAGCAGCTTAAATCCACAGGGTGTCGGCTACACCTTC. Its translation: CASSLNPQGVGYTF.

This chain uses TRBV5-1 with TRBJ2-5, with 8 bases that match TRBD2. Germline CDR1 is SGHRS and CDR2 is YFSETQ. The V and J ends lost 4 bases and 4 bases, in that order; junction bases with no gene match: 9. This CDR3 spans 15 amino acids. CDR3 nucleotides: TGCGCCAGCAGCCGCCTAGCGGGCTCGCGAGAGACCCAGTACTTC. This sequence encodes CASSRLAGSRETQYF.

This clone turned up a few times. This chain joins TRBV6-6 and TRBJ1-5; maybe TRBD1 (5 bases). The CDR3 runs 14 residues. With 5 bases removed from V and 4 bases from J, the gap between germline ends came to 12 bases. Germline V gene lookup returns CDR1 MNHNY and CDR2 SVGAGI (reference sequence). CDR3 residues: CASSHSQGNQPQHF. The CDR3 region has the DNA TGTGCCAGCAGTCACAGCCAGGGAAATCAGCCCCAGCATTTT.

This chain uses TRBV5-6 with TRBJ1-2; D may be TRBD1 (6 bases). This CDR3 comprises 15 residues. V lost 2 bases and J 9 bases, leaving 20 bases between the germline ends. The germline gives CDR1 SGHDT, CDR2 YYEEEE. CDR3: CASSFRFTGTHRYTF. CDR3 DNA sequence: TGTGCCAGCAGCTTCAGATTTACCGGGACACATCGCTACACCTTC.

The CDR3 coding sequence is TGTGCCAGTAGTCCTAGGACAAATGGTGATCCACCCCTCCACTTT. Amino acids: CASSPRTNGDPPLHF. The rearrangement uses TRBV19 and TRBJ1-6, with D perhaps matching TRBD1 (5 bases). V dropped 5 bases and J dropped 11 bases, with 19 bases sitting between them. CDR1 and CDR2 (germline): LNHDA, SQIVND (reference sequence). CDR3 length: 15 amino acids.

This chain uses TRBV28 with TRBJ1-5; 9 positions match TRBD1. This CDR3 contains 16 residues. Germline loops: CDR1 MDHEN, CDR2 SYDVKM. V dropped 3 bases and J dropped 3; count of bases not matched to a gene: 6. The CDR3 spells CASSLATGGDNQPQHF. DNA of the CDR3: TGTGCCAGCAGTTTGGCGACAGGGGGAGACAATCAGCCCCAGCATTTT.

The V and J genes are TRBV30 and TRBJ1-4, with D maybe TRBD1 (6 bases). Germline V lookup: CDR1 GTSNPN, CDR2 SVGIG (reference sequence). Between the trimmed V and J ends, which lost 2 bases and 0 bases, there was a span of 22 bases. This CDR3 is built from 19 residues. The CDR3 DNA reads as TGTGCCTGGAGTACAAACAGGGTGTGGGGGTCCACAACTAATGAAAAACTGTTTTTT. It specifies CAWSTNRVWGSTTNEKLFF. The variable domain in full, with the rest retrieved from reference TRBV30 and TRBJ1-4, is SQTIHQWPATLVQPVGSPLSLECTVEGTSNPNLYWYRQAAGRGLQLLFYSVGIGQISSEVPQNLSASRPQDRQFILSSKKLLLSDSGFYLCAWSTNRVWGSTTNEKLFFGSGTQLSVL.